Following are 9 T cell receptor beta chains from one sample sequenced in a study of T cells after yellow fever vaccination. TCRdb reprocessed the 5' RACE reads with MiXCR, giving one entry per CDR3 protein. The profile shows 450,000 to 550,000 distinct CDR3 sequences, roughly 19% of them singletons. The sequences come from PBMCs, collected 15 days after the yellow fever booster vaccination. These receptors originate from a man between 25 and 39 years old who received the YFV17D yellow fever vaccine.

This clonotype was observed a few times. This rearrangement joins TRBV29-1 to TRBJ2-3; D uncertain. Germline V gives CDR1 SQVTM, CDR2 ANQGSEA. The V end lost 1 base, the J end lost 2 bases, and 7 bases lay between the germline ends. This CDR3 spans 13 amino acids. CDR3 in DNA: TGCAGCGTTGAAGGTCTACACACAGATACGCAGTATTTT. It codes for CSVEGLHTDTQYF.

The V gene is TRBV11-2, the J gene TRBJ2-3; 7 bases map to TRBD1. The CDR3 contains 15 residues. Unmatched junction bases numbered 6, after V lost 5 bases and J lost 1 base. The germline CDR1 and CDR2 sequences are SGHAT and FQNNGV. CDR3 in amino acids: CASSPRDSRTDTQYF. In nucleotides, the CDR3 is TGTGCCAGCAGCCCCCGGGACAGCCGCACAGATACGCAGTATTTT.

This clonotype was picked up a small number of times. The chain has TRBV7-8 and TRBJ2-1; 7 positions agree with TRBD2. After removal of 5 bases from V and 7 bases from J, the junction contained 11 bases not matched to a gene. Germline lookup yields CDR1 SGHVS and CDR2 FQNEAQ. The CDR3 totals 15 residues. CDR3 sequence reads: CASSILASVGNEQFF. CDR3 coding DNA: TGTGCCAGCAGCATACTAGCGTCGGTGGGAAATGAGCAGTTCTTC.

In nucleotides, the CDR3 is TGCGCCAGCAGCGTGGGACAGGCGGGGGGCCATGAGCAGTTCTTC. This translates into CASSVGQAGGHEQFF. This sequence joins TRBV5-1 and TRBJ2-1; the D call may be TRBD1 or TRBD2 (8 bases each). The CDR3 sequence is 15 residues long. Germline loops: CDR1 SGHRS, CDR2 YFSETQ. Trimming removed 4 bases from V and 8 bases from J, with 19 bases in between. Based on the CDR3 plus reference TRBV5-1 and TRBJ2-1, the full variable domain is KAGVTQTPRYLIKTRGQQVTLSCSPISGHRSVSWYQQTPGQGLQFLFEYFSETQRNKGNFPGRFSGRQFSNSRSEMNVSTLELGDSALYLCASSVGQAGGHEQFFGPGTRLTVL.

The rearrangement uses TRBV7-3 and TRBJ2-1; TRBD2 aligns across 10 bases. V trimming: 4 bases; J trimming: 9 bases; junction bases outside the gene matches: 12. Germline V gene lookup returns CDR1 SGHTA and CDR2 FQGTGA. The length of the CDR3 is 16 residues. The CDR3 here is CASSSSPLAGVSEQFF. CDR3 sequence (DNA): TGTGCCAGCAGCTCAAGCCCGCTAGCGGGAGTTAGTGAGCAGTTCTTC. The full variable domain, in which reference TRBV7-3 and TRBJ2-1 provide the parts outside the CDR3, is GAGVSQTPSNKVTEKGKYVELRCDPISGHTALYWYRQSLGQGPEFLIYFQGTGAADDSGLPNDRFFAVRPEGSVSTLKIQRTERGDSAVYLCASSSSPLAGVSEQFFGPGTRLTVL.

CDR3 in DNA: TGTGCCAGCTCACCACCCGGGGGGCAAGATACGCAGTATTTT. Encoded protein: CASSPPGGQDTQYF. The V and J genes are TRBV18 and TRBJ2-3, with D possibly TRBD2 on 7 matching bases. The germline V gene has CDR1 KGHSH and CDR2 LQKENI. V was cut by 0 bases and J by 5 bases, with 9 bases left in between. The CDR3 is 14 amino acids.

J is TRBJ1-5 and V is TRBV20-1, with D maybe TRBD1 (5 bases). The CDR3 runs 12 residues. V lost 5 bases and J 4 bases, leaving 9 bases between the germline ends. In germline, CDR1 is DFQATT, CDR2 SNEGSKA (reference sequence). The DNA for the CDR3 is TGCAGTGCTTCCCCAGGGAATCAGCCCCAGCATTTT. Translating it yields CSASPGNQPQHF.

At least ten counts were recorded for this clonotype. At one of its ends the junction is not consistent with the germline gene, which may arise from a read error. The chain is built from TRBV4-3 and TRBJ2-7; weak D call: TRBD1 (5 bases). The germline V gene has CDR1 LGHNA and CDR2 YSLEER. This CDR3 is built from 13 residues. The CDR3 region is CASSRDSSYEQYF. The CDR3 nucleotides read TGTGCCAGCAGCCGCGACAGCTCCTACGAGCAGTACTTC.

This clonotype was detected a few times. The rearrangement links TRBV7-9 to TRBJ2-1; 11 nucleotides align to TRBD2. Germline V gene sequence: CDR1 SEHNR, CDR2 FQNEAQ (reference sequence). The CDR3 is 14 residues long. V shed 5 bases, J shed 10 bases, and the junction held 7 bases outside the gene matches. The CDR3 spells CASSLGTSGPEQFF. The CDR3 DNA reads as TGTGCCAGCAGCCTTGGGACTAGCGGCCCCGAGCAGTTCTTC.